Listed here are 27 T cell receptor beta chains from one sample, sequenced in a study of cytomegalovirus exposure and HLA in healthy donors. The PCR had 60 Vbeta and 13 Jbeta primers. Repertoires were generated with immunoSEQ multiplex PCR, while TCRdb's copy carries only in-frame clones and drops some. Its table lists just over 150,000 clones. Input material: PBMCs. The receptors were gathered from a man between 25 and 39 years old in good health and CMV-seronegative.

The rearrangement joins TRBV5-1 to TRBJ1-1, with D hard to call. This CDR3 is built from 13 residues. Trimming cost V 0 bases and J 4 bases, with 7 bases left between them. Germline V gene sequence: CDR1 SGHRS, CDR2 YFSETQ. DNA for the CDR3: TGCGCCAGCAGCTTGGAAGGGAGCACTGAAGCTTTCTTT. It encodes CASSLEGSTEAFF.

CDR3 coding DNA: TGTGCCAGCAGTGAGATACTAGCGAACGAGCAGTACTTC. Protein sequence: CASSEILANEQYF. The gene calls are TRBV2 and TRBJ2-7; 7 bases align to TRBD2. This CDR3 has 13 amino acids. V was clipped by 3 bases and J by 5 bases; unmatched bases: 4. Looked up from germline, CDR1 is SNHLY and CDR2 is FYNNEI.

CDR3 region: CASSSSGSGDEQYF. The CDR3 DNA follows: TGCGCCAGCAGCTCTAGCGGGAGTGGCGACGAGCAGTACTTC. The chain is built from TRBV5-1 and TRBJ2-7, with 10 bases identical to TRBD2. The CDR3 totals 14 residues. With 3 bases clipped from V and 5 bases from J, the junction kept 5 bases outside the gene matches. The germline gives CDR1 SGHRS, CDR2 YFSETQ.

The CDR3 reads CASSLLSGGPEAFF. DNA for the CDR3: TGTGCCAGCAGTTTGTTGAGTGGCGGCCCTGAAGCTTTCTTT. The chain employs TRBV27 and TRBJ1-1; D gene ambiguous. From germline, CDR1 is MNHEY and CDR2 SMNVEV (reference sequence). Trimming stripped 3 bases from V and 6 bases from J, with 14 bases between. CDR3 length: 14 residues.

This chain uses TRBV10-3 with TRBJ1-1; 10 nucleotides match TRBD1. The germline V gene has CDR1 ENHRY and CDR2 SYGVKD. The CDR3 runs 14 residues. V shed 6 bases, J shed 5 bases, and the junction held 6 bases outside the gene matches. CDR3 in amino acids: CAIRRDRGGTEAFF. The CDR3 DNA is TGTGCCATCAGGAGGGACAGGGGTGGGACTGAAGCTTTCTTT.

The chain uses TRBV29-1 and TRBJ2-1; TRBD2 agrees at 7 bases. Germline CDR1 is SQVTM and CDR2 is ANQGSEA. The CDR3 has 11 amino acids. V trimming: 4 bases; J trimming: 6 bases; junction bases outside the gene matches: 0. CDR3 residues: CSVAGGNEQFF. CDR3 DNA: TGCAGCGTTGCGGGGGGCAATGAGCAGTTCTTC.

This chain uses TRBV18 with TRBJ2-3, with 14 bases matching TRBD2. The germline V gene encodes CDR1 KGHSH and CDR2 LQKENI. Trimming cost V 8 bases and J 5 bases; bases outside gene matches: 9. This CDR3 contains 16 residues. The CDR3 nucleotides are TGTGCCAGCCCTCCAAAAGGGACTAGCGGGAGAGATACGCAGTATTTT. This gives the protein CASPPKGTSGRDTQYF.

The chain employs TRBV11-2 and TRBJ2-3, with no clear D. The CDR3 runs 16 residues. In germline, CDR1 is SGHAT, CDR2 FQNNGV. V lost 5 bases to trimming and J lost 0 bases, with 15 bases between them. CDR3 loop: CASSPLRFASTDTQYF. In DNA, the CDR3 is TGTGCCAGCAGCCCCTTGAGGTTCGCTAGCACAGATACGCAGTATTTT.

This rearrangement joins TRBV19 to TRBJ1-2; 7 nucleotides align to TRBD1. The CDR3 runs 15 residues. Germline CDR1 is LNHDA and CDR2 is SQIVND (reference sequence). J lost 5 bases, V lost 3 bases, and 9 bases had no gene match. The CDR3 sequence is CASSIQAGTAYGYTF. The DNA of the CDR3 is TGTGCCAGTAGTATCCAAGCCGGGACAGCTTATGGCTACACCTTC.

This chain links TRBV9 with TRBJ2-1, with a possible D match to TRBD1 (6 bases). V was trimmed by 0 bases and J by 0 bases, leaving 10 bases between them. The CDR3 consists of 16 residues. Germline V gene sequence: CDR1 SGDLS, CDR2 YYNGEE. CDR3 in DNA: TGTGCCAGCAGCGTAGCCCCCAGGGGCTCCTACAATGAGCAGTTCTTC. Protein product: CASSVAPRGSYNEQFF.

The chain recombines TRBV2 with TRBJ2-1; 8 bases are a match to TRBD1. Per germline, CDR1 SNHLY and CDR2 FYNNEI. This CDR3 region has 12 residues. With V trimmed by 7 bases and J by 11 bases, 7 bases remained unmatched. The chain's CDR3 is CASTTRTGKQFF. The CDR3 DNA reads as TGTGCCAGCACCACACGGACAGGGAAGCAGTTCTTC.

The chain uses TRBV6-1 and TRBJ2-7; 7 bases fit TRBD1. Germline CDR1 MNHNS, CDR2 SASEGT. J gave up 7 bases and V 6 bases, and 12 bases lay outside the gene matches. This CDR3 region has 14 residues. The CDR3 reads CASRSPGQMKEQYF. CDR3 DNA: TGTGCCAGCAGGAGTCCGGGACAGATGAAAGAGCAGTACTTC.

J is TRBJ2-2 and V is TRBV5-1, with D perhaps matching TRBD2 (5 bases). The V end lost 0 bases, the J end lost 4 bases, and 10 bases lay between the germline ends. Germline CDR1 SGHRS, CDR2 YFSETQ. The CDR3 length is 15 residues. As DNA, the CDR3 is TGCGCCAGCAGCTTGGCTAGCCAGATCACCGGGGAGCTGTTTTTT. Protein sequence: CASSLASQITGELFF.

The chain recombines TRBV28 with TRBJ2-7; D call uncertain. Trimming shortened V by 3 bases and J by 4 bases, and 13 bases separated the two germline ends. CDR1 and CDR2 from the germline V gene are MDHEN and SYDVKM. CDR3 length: 14 amino acids. The CDR3 DNA reads TGTGCCAGCAGTTTGGGCCCTCAGGTGTACGAGCAGTACTTC. It encodes CASSLGPQVYEQYF.

This chain connects TRBV11-3 to TRBJ1-5; 7 bases line up with TRBD1. CDR3 length equals 17 residues. CDR1 SGHNT and CDR2 YENEEA come from the germline V gene. Losses at the gene ends were 1 base for V and 2 bases for J; bases not matched to a gene: 8. The CDR3 protein is CASSLANRGSCNQPQHF. CDR3 nucleotide sequence: TGTGCCAGCAGCTTAGCGAACAGGGGTTCTTGCAATCAGCCCCAGCATTTT.

V gene TRBV6-4 combines with J gene TRBJ2-7; 9 bases line up with TRBD2. CDR1 and CDR2 from the germline V gene are MRHNA and SNTAGT. The CDR3 has 13 amino acids. Trimming at V came to 6 bases and at J to 2 bases, leaving 2 bases not matched to a gene. This CDR3 is CASRAGGPYEQYF. CDR3 coding DNA: TGTGCCAGCAGGGCGGGAGGGCCCTACGAGCAGTACTTC.

The rearrangement uses TRBV10-1 and TRBJ2-7; no reliable D call. This CDR3 has 13 amino acids. V was pared by 7 bases and J by 4 bases, with 14 bases between. Germline lookup yields CDR1 WNHNN and CDR2 SYGVQD (reference sequence). Written as DNA, the CDR3 is TGCGCCAGCACGGCCCGACACGATTACGAGCAGTACTTC. Its translation is CASTARHDYEQYF.

This chain uses TRBV29-1 with TRBJ2-1; the D gene is possibly TRBD1 (5 bases). Germline assignment: CDR1 SQVTM and CDR2 ANQGSEA. V lost 0 bases to trimming and J lost 8 bases, with 17 bases between them. The CDR3 covers 15 residues. The CDR3, as DNA: TGCAGCGTTGAAGATCAACGGACAAGGCTCGATGAGCAGTTCTTC. It encodes CSVEDQRTRLDEQFF.

The rearrangement links TRBV11-2 to TRBJ2-1; D call uncertain. The CDR3 is 13 residues long. V was pared by 3 bases and J by 0 bases, with 3 bases between. CDR1 is SGHAT, CDR2 FQNNGV, per germline. CDR3 sequence reads: CASSFSSYNEQFF. CDR3 coding DNA: TGTGCCAGCAGCTTCAGCTCCTACAATGAGCAGTTCTTC.

This rearrangement joins TRBV9 to TRBJ2-7, with a tentative D call TRBD2 (8 bases). Per the germline V gene, CDR1 is SGDLS and CDR2 is YYNGEE. The germline V and J ends were trimmed by 0 bases and 2 bases, with 12 bases remaining between them. This CDR3 spans 15 amino acids. CDR3 region: CASSVAGGGPYEQYF. CDR3 in DNA: TGTGCCAGCAGCGTAGCGGGAGGGGGCCCCTACGAGCAGTACTTC.

The rearrangement links TRBV7-2 to TRBJ2-1; D is possibly TRBD2 (6 bases). CDR1 and CDR2 (germline): SGHTA, FQGNSA. The CDR3 runs to 11 residues. V was clipped by 4 bases and J by 8 bases, with 6 bases between them. The CDR3 spells CASSSGDEQFF. In DNA, the CDR3 is TGTGCCAGCAGCTCGGGGGATGAGCAGTTCTTC.

The rearrangement joins TRBV5-1 to TRBJ2-7; possibly TRBD1 for D (5 bases). CDR3 length equals 14 residues. Germline V gene lookup returns CDR1 SGHRS and CDR2 YFSETQ. The V end lost 3 bases, the J end lost 2 bases, and 12 bases lay between the germline ends. This CDR3 reads CASSSTARAYEQYF. The CDR3 bases are TGCGCCAGCAGCTCGACAGCTCGAGCCTACGAGCAGTACTTC.

The chain uses TRBV7-9 and TRBJ2-3; 8 nucleotides align to TRBD2. V lost 3 bases and J lost 4; bases outside the gene matches: 9. Germline V gives CDR1 SEHNR, CDR2 FQNEAQ (reference sequence). The CDR3 runs to 16 residues. This chain's CDR3 is CASSFPREGRADTQYF. CDR3 nucleotides: TGTGCCAGCAGCTTCCCTCGGGAGGGGCGAGCAGATACGCAGTATTTT.

This chain uses TRBV27 with TRBJ1-1; 8 nucleotides align to TRBD1. The germline V gene encodes CDR1 MNHEY and CDR2 SMNVEV (reference sequence). This CDR3 comprises 15 residues. Germline trimming cut 2 bases from V and 5 bases from J; bases unmatched to any gene: 7. The CDR3: CASSLVTGGRTEAFF. For the CDR3, the DNA is TGTGCCAGCAGTTTAGTCACAGGGGGTAGAACTGAAGCTTTCTTT.

The chain recombines TRBV4-1 with TRBJ1-5, with D hard to call. The CDR3 contains 12 residues. Looked up from germline, CDR1 is MGHRA and CDR2 is YSYEKL. V was clipped by 9 bases and J by 5 bases, with 11 bases between them. CDR3 region: CASGKSDQPQHF. The CDR3 bases are TGCGCCAGTGGAAAAAGCGATCAGCCCCAGCATTTT.

The chain employs TRBV5-1 and TRBJ2-5; 10 bases align to TRBD1. The CDR3 totals 14 residues. Per the germline V gene, CDR1 is SGHRS and CDR2 is YFSETQ. V shed 4 bases, J shed 4 bases, and the junction held 4 bases outside the gene matches. The CDR3 bases are TGCGCCAGCAGCCTCCGGGACAGGGGAGAGACCCAGTACTTC. Translating gives CASSLRDRGETQYF.

The CDR3 sequence is CASSAGLAGSIMGLEQYF. CDR3 coding DNA: TGTGCCAGCAGCGCAGGACTAGCGGGCTCCATTATGGGGCTCGAGCAGTACTTC. The V call is TRBV5-4, the J call TRBJ2-7, with 11 bases identical to TRBD2. J gave up 6 bases and V 4 bases, and 18 bases lay outside the gene matches. The length of the CDR3 is 18 residues. Germline V gene sequence: CDR1 SGHNT, CDR2 YYREEE (reference sequence).